A selection of T cell receptor beta chains follows, all from one sample in a study of beta chain features in type 1 diabetes. The repertoire was sequenced with immunoSEQ multiplex PCR; TCRdb's copy has only in-frame clones and lacks some. The sample has 300,000 to 350,000 clones; under 8.5% are singletons. The sample taken for sequencing was central memory CD4+ T cells from blood. Receptor source: a woman under 30 in good health. Each CDR3 is given with its conserved first and last residue.

v_call: TRBV7-2; cdr3_aa: CASSLLAMNTEAFF
v_call: TRBV10-3; cdr3_aa: CAISESRVGETQYF
v_call: TRBV7-2; cdr3_aa: CASSQQTSGLGQFF
v_call: TRBV9; cdr3_aa: CASSVDLGRDEQYF
v_call: TRBV15; cdr3_aa: CATSVGDQPQHF
v_call: TRBV5-6; cdr3_aa: CASSLGTGYTGELFF
v_call: TRBV5-4; cdr3_aa: CASFARSSGANVLTF
v_call: TRBV9; cdr3_aa: CASSVAYDRAEGYYGYTF
v_call: TRBV5-1; cdr3_aa: CASSLGAASYNEQFF
v_call: TRBV7-2; cdr3_aa: CASSHYTNRGKYEQYF
v_call: TRBV2; cdr3_aa: CASSAVNGLLADTQYF
v_call: TRBV9; cdr3_aa: CASSVDSGRHNYGYTF
v_call: TRBV7-8; cdr3_aa: CASSYPGDGSGQTQYF
v_call: TRBV7-2; cdr3_aa: CASSSGQIDSGANVLTF
v_call: TRBV10-3; cdr3_aa: CAISDSTETQYF
v_call: TRBV4-3; cdr3_aa: CASSRDRRSGRPLGDTQYF
v_call: TRBV7-9; cdr3_aa: CASSLNGDTIYF
v_call: TRBV4-2; cdr3_aa: CASSHGGYEQYF
v_call: TRBV13; cdr3_aa: CASSPTGQETQYF
v_call: TRBV5-1; cdr3_aa: CASSLRTGGITDTQYF
v_call: TRBV9; cdr3_aa: CASSKSTSGVYEQYF
v_call: TRBV4-2; cdr3_aa: CASSQAPTAGYEQYF
v_call: TRBV6-1; cdr3_aa: CASSERFGGARSQPQHF
v_call: TRBV7-3; cdr3_aa: CASSPGPVETQYF
v_call: TRBV7-9; cdr3_aa: CASTSDRGRTAKNIQYF
v_call: TRBV27; cdr3_aa: CASSFHGTGFYGYTF
v_call: TRBV7-2; cdr3_aa: CASSLLPGQGAYEQYF
v_call: TRBV2; cdr3_aa: CASIGIPTGELFF
v_call: TRBV5-6; cdr3_aa: CASSVGTGLYEQYF
v_call: TRBV28; cdr3_aa: CASSLQGTDTQYF
v_call: TRBV27; cdr3_aa: CASRLAGGYEQYF
v_call: TRBV18; cdr3_aa: CASSPFSGTDTQYF
v_call: TRBV29-1; cdr3_aa: CSVRGTGTNTEAFF
v_call: TRBV5-8; cdr3_aa: CASSEGTGHNQPQHF
v_call: TRBV15; cdr3_aa: CATSRKRETEAFF
v_call: TRBV29-1; cdr3_aa: CSVRTLILNEQFF
v_call: TRBV4-2; cdr3_aa: CASSQDPGANVLTF
v_call: TRBV28; cdr3_aa: CASSSGQGGEQYF
v_call: TRBV5-1; cdr3_aa: CASRGTVGEKLFF
v_call: TRBV28; cdr3_aa: CASSLGRRENIQYF
v_call: TRBV7-9; cdr3_aa: CASSLHSPETQYF
v_call: TRBV7-9; cdr3_aa: CASSPSAAGSYEQYF
v_call: TRBV6-5; cdr3_aa: CASSGTAAHHTQYF
v_call: TRBV19; cdr3_aa: CASSIVRGMRSNQPQHF
v_call: TRBV28; cdr3_aa: CASSPGQVNQPQHF
v_call: TRBV11-1; cdr3_aa: CASSLVRGYEQYF
v_call: TRBV28; cdr3_aa: CASSSPGESSLGEQYF
v_call: TRBV7-2; cdr3_aa: CASSSNLAGGPEQYF
v_call: TRBV2; cdr3_aa: CASSEGGGRADTQYF
v_call: TRBV5-4; cdr3_aa: CASSWYGLAGYNEQFF
v_call: TRBV7-2; cdr3_aa: CASSLVARGYEQYF
v_call: TRBV7-9; cdr3_aa: CASSSEYGPQETQYF
v_call: TRBV28; cdr3_aa: CASSRTGSETQYF
v_call: TRBV2; cdr3_aa: CASRKEASYNEQFF